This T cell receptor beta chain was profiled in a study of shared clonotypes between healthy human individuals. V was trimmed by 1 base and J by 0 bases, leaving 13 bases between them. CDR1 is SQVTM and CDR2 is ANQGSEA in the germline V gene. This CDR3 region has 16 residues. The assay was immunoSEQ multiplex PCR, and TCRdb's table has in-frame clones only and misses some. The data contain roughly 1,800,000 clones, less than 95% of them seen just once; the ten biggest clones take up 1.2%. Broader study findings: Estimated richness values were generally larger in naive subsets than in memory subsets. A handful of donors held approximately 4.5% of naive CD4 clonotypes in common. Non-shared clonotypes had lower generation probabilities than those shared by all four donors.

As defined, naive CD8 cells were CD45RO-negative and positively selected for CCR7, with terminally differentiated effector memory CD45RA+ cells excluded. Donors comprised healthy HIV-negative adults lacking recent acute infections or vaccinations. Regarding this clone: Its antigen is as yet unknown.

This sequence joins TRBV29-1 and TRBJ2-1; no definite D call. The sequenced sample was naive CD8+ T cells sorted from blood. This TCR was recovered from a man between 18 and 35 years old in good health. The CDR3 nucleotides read TGCAGCGTTGAAGGGTATTTGACGAGCTCCTACAATGAGCAGTTCTTC. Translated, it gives CSVEGYLTSSYNEQFF.